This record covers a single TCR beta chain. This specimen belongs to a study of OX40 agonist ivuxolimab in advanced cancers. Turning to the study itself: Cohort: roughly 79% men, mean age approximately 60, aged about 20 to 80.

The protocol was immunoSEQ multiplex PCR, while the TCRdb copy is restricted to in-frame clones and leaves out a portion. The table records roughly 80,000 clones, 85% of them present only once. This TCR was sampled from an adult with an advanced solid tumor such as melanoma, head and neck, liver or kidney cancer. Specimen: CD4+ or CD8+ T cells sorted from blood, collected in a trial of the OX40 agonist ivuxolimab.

The CDR3 DNA is TGTGCCAGCAGCGTAGATGGACAGGGAAATCAGCCCCAGCATTTT. It yields the protein CASSVDGQGNQPQHF. V is TRBV9 and J is TRBJ1-5, with 8 bases that match TRBD1. The CDR3 covers 15 residues. Unmatched junction bases numbered 3, after V lost 0 bases and J lost 4 bases. The germline V gene has CDR1 SGDLS and CDR2 YYNGEE.